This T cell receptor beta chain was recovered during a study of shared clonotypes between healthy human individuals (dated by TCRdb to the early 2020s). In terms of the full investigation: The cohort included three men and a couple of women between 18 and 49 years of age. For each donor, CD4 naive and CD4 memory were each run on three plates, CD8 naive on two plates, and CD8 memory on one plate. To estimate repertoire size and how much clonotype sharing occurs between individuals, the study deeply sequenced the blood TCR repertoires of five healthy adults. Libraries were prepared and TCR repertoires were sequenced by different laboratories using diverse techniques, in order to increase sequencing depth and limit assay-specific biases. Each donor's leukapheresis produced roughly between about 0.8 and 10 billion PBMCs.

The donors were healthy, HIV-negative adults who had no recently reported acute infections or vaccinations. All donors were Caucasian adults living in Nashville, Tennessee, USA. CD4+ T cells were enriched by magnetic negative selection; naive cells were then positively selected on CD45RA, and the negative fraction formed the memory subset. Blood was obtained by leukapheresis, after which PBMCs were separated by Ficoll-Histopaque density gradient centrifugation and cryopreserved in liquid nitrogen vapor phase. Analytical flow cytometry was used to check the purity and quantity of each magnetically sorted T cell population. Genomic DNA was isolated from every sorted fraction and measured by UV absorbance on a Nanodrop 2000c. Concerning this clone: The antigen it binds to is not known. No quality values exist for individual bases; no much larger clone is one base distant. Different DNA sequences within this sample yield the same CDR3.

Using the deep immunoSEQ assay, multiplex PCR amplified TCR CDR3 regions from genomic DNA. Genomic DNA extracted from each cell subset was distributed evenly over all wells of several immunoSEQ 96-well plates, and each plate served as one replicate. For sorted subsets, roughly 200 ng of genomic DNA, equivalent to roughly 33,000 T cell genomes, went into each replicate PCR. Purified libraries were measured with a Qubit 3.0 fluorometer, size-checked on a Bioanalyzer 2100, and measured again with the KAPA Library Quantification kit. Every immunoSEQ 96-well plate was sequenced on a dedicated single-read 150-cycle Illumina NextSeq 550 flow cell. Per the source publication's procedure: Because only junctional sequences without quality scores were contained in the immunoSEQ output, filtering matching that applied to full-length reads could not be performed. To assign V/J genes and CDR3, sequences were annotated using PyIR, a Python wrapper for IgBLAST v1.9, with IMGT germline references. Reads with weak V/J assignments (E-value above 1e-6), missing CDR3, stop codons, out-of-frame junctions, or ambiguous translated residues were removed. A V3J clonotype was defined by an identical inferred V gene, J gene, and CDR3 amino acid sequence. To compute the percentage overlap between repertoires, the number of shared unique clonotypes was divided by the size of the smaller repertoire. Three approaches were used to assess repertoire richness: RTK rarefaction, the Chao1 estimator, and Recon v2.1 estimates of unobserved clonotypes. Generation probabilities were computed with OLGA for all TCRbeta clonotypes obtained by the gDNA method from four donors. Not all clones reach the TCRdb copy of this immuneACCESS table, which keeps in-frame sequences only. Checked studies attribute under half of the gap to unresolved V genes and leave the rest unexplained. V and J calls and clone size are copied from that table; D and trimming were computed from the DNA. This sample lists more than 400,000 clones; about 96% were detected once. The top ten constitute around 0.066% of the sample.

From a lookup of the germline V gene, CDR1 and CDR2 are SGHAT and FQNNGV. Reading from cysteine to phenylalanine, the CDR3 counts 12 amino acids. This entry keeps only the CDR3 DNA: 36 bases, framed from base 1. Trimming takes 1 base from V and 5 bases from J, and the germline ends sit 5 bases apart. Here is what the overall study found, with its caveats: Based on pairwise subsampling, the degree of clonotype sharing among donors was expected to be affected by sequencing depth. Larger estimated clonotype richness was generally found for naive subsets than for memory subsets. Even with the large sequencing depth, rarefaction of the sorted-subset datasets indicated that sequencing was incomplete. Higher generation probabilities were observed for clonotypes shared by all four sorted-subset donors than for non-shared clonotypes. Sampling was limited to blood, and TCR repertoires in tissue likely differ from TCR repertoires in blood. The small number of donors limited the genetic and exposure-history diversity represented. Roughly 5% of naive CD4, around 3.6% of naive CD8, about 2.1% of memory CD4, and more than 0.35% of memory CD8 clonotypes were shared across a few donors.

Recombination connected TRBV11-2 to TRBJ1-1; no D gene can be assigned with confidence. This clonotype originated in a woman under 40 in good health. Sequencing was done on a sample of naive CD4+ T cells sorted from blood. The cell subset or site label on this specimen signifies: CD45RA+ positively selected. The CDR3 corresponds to CASSLAGTEAFF. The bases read TGTGCCAGCAGCTTAGCTGGGACTGAAGCTTTCTTT.